Listed below are T cell receptor beta chains from one sample, sequenced in a study of control samples from healthy donors and cancer patients. Produced via immunoSEQ multiplex PCR; TCRdb's table is partial and in-frame only. Among 150,000 or so clones listed, more than 80% were seen once. Sequenced material: blood. Receptor source: a man aged 18 to 35 in good health. Each CDR3 is given with its conserved first and last residue. D genes are given only for firm matches. Not all rows give a size; the values are once, few, many and, for expanded clones, a class.

abundance	v_gene	j_gene	d_gene	CDR3nt	CDR3aa
NA	TRBV2	TRBJ1-5	NA	TGTGCCAGCAGGGACGGTACAATTAGTCCCCAGCATTTT	CASRDGTISPQHF
NA	TRBV4-2	TRBJ2-1	TRBD2	TGTGCCAGCAGACAGGGCCCGGCGGGGGGCGGGTACAATGAGCAGTTCTTC	CASRQGPAGGGYNEQFF
NA	TRBV3-1/TRBV3-2	TRBJ2-5	TRBD2	TGTGCCAGCAGCCGATATTCGACTAGCGGGGAGACCCAGTACTTC	CASSRYSTSGETQYF
once	TRBV29-1	TRBJ1-4	NA	TGCAGCGTTAGCCAGAAAGGCGGTGAAAAACTGTTTTTT	CSVSQKGGEKLFF
NA	TRBV7-2	TRBJ2-5	TRBD1	TGTGCCAGCAGCTCCTGGACAGGGGAAGAGACCCAGTACTTC	CASSSWTGEETQYF
few	TRBV5-1	TRBJ2-3	TRBD2	TGCGCCAGCAGCCCAAATGTAGCCCTAGCGGGGGGGCCCGGCACAGATACGCAGTATTTT	CASSPNVALAGGPGTDTQYF
NA	TRBV21-1	TRBJ2-3	NA	TGTGCCAGCAGCAAAACTAGCGGGGGGCAACGCACAGATACGCAGTATTTT	CASSKTSGGQRTDTQYF
NA	TRBV10-3	TRBJ2-1	NA	TGTGCCATCAGTGGCCCCGGGACCCCCCTCAATGAGCAGTTCTTC	CAISGPGTPLNEQFF
once	TRBV11-3	TRBJ2-7	NA	TGTGCCAGCAGCACTGGGACGGCCTACGAGCAGTACTTC	CASSTGTAYEQYF
NA	TRBV5-1	TRBJ1-5	TRBD1	TGCGCCAGCAGCTGGGGGGACAGAGACCAGCCCCAGCATTTT	CASSWGDRDQPQHF
NA	TRBV4-3	TRBJ2-2	TRBD1	TGCGCCAGCAGCCGACATGGGACAGGGGCGAACACCGGGGAGCTGTTTTTT	CASSRHGTGANTGELFF
NA	TRBV3-1/TRBV3-2	TRBJ2-5	TRBD2	TGTGCCAGCAGCTCCCCGGAGAGCGGGGGGGCGTACGAGACCCAGTACTTC	CASSSPESGGAYETQYF
NA	TRBV24-1	TRBJ1-1	NA	TGTGCCACCAGTGCCAACCGGGGAAGTCCAACTGAAGCTTTCTTT	CATSANRGSPTEAFF
NA	TRBV19	TRBJ1-4	NA	TGTGCCAGTAGTATATGGGGGGCTAATGAAAAACTGTTTTTT	CASSIWGANEKLFF
NA	TRBV6-4	TRBJ2-3	NA	TGTGCCAGCAAAAGGGGACCATACACAGATACGCAGTATTTT	CASKRGPYTDTQYF
NA	TRBV5-1	TRBJ1-4	TRBD1	TGCGCCAGCAGCGCGGGACAGGGGGTTGAAAAACTGTTTTTT	CASSAGQGVEKLFF
NA	TRBV5-1	TRBJ1-1	NA	TGCGCCAGCAGCTGGGGTGGGGAGGGGACTGAAGCTTTCTTT	CASSWGGEGTEAFF
NA	TRBV5-1	TRBJ2-5	NA	TGCGCCAGCAGCTTGGCCAGGGTTGAGACCCAGTACTTC	CASSLARVETQYF
NA	TRBV15	TRBJ1-3	NA	TGTGCCACCAGCATTTCCCAGGGAGTAGGTGGAAACACCATATATTTT	CATSISQGVGGNTIYF
NA	TRBV30	TRBJ2-6	NA	TGTGCCTGGAGTGTACTCCCTGTAAACTCTGGGGCCAACGTCCTGACTTTC	CAWSVLPVNSGANVLTF
NA	TRBV19	TRBJ1-2	TRBD1	TGTGCCAGTAGTATCTCCGGGACAGGGTACTATGGCTACACCTTC	CASSISGTGYYGYTF
NA	TRBV4-1	TRBJ1-3	NA	TGCGCCAGCAGCCGCTACCTGGGCCCCTCGAACTCTGGAAACACCATATATTTT	CASSRYLGPSNSGNTIYF
NA	TRBV6-5	TRBJ1-6	NA	TGTGCCAGCGAGGAGGACAGTTATAATTCACCCCTCCACTTT	CASEEDSYNSPLHF
NA	TRBV2	TRBJ2-7	NA	TGTGCCAGCAGTCGGTACGAGCAGTACTTC	CASSRYEQYF
NA	TRBV7-9	TRBJ2-3	NA	TGTGCCAGCAGCTTCCTTACCGGGAACAGGGCCGGCACAGATACGCAGTATTTT	CASSFLTGNRAGTDTQYF
once	TRBV3-1/TRBV3-2	TRBJ2-7	NA	TGTGCCAGCAGCCAAGTCTTGGGTGAGCAGTACTTC	CASSQVLGEQYF
NA	TRBV28	TRBJ2-5	NA	TGTGCCAGCAGTCTCCCGGGGGTCAAAGAGACCCAGTACTTC	CASSLPGVKETQYF
NA	TRBV5-4	TRBJ2-3	TRBD1	TGTGCCAGCAGCGGGGGACAGACGAGCACAGATACGCAGTATTTT	CASSGGQTSTDTQYF
NA	TRBV27	TRBJ2-5	NA	TGTGCCAGCAGACCCGGGATTGCGGGGAGTCCGGCTCAAGAGACCCAGTACTTC	CASRPGIAGSPAQETQYF
NA	TRBV7-2	TRBJ2-2	NA	TGTGCCAGCAGCCATCCCCCTTCCCGACGGGGCACCGGGGAGCTGTTTTTT	CASSHPPSRRGTGELFF
NA	TRBV6-5	TRBJ2-7	TRBD1	TGTGCCAGCTTGGGGGACAGTAGGTACGAGCAGTACTTC	CASLGDSRYEQYF
NA	TRBV14	TRBJ2-3	NA	TGTGCCAGCAGCCAAGCCACCCTACTAGGAGCAGATACGCAGTATTTT	CASSQATLLGADTQYF
NA	TRBV7-3	TRBJ2-3	NA	TGTGCCAGCAGCAACTCACTGGTGGATACGCAGTATTTT	CASSNSLVDTQYF
NA	TRBV18	TRBJ1-1	NA	TGTGCCAGCTCACCCAACCCGACAGGGAACACTGAAGCTTTCTTT	CASSPNPTGNTEAFF
NA	TRBV7-2	TRBJ1-1	NA	TGTGCCAGCAGCTTAGCTGGAGAAGCTTTCTTT	CASSLAGEAFF
NA	TRBV6-5	TRBJ2-7	NA	TGTGCCAGCAGTTACAGGGGAGAGGGGTACGAGCAGTACTTC	CASSYRGEGYEQYF
NA	TRBV28	TRBJ1-6	NA	TGTGCCAGCAGTGCCCGAATAAGCGATTCACCCCTCCACTTT	CASSARISDSPLHF
few	TRBV5-1	TRBJ1-1	NA	TGCGCCAGCAGCAAGACACTGGATGAAGCTTTCTTT	CASSKTLDEAFF
NA	TRBV7-2	TRBJ2-1	NA	TGTGCCAGCAGCTTAGGAGGACAGAGGGTCAATGAGCAGTTCTTC	CASSLGGQRVNEQFF
NA	TRBV19	TRBJ2-5	NA	TGTGCCAGTAGTATATCTAGCGATCAAGAGACCCAGTACTTC	CASSISSDQETQYF
NA	TRBV19	TRBJ1-1	TRBD1	TGTGCCAGTAGGAACGATCGACAGGGAGAAACTGAAGCTTTCTTT	CASRNDRQGETEAFF
NA	TRBV7-6	TRBJ2-3	TRBD2	TGTGCCAGCAGCTCCGGGGAGCGGGGGGGCCGCTCAGATACGCAGTATTTT	CASSSGERGGRSDTQYF
NA	TRBV7-2	TRBJ2-3	NA	TGTGCCAGCAGCTTGCGTCGGGACCTTTCCACAGATACGCAGTATTTT	CASSLRRDLSTDTQYF
NA	TRBV14	TRBJ1-2	NA	TGTGCCAGCAGCCAAGAGGGGCCCCTACAGGGCTACACCTTC	CASSQEGPLQGYTF
NA	TRBV7-2	TRBJ2-3	NA	TGTGCCAGCAGCTTAGCCAGCTATAGCACAGATACGCAGTATTTT	CASSLASYSTDTQYF
NA	TRBV7-2	TRBJ1-4	NA	TGTGCCAGCAGCTTAGACAGGGTCGGAGAAAAACTGTTTTTT	CASSLDRVGEKLFF